This T cell receptor (beta chain) derives from a study of blood T cell repertoires in COVID-19. Study summary: Some COVID-19 samples were acute and others convalescent; all came from the United States, Italy and Spain.

Authors' processing steps: Amplified reference gene primers provided the basis for estimating nucleated cell counts. This table comes from immunoSEQ multiplex PCR, and its TCRdb copy is limited to in-frame clones, with some not included. The V and J calls and the clone size are those of that table, but D and trimming were determined from the DNA. Among 490,000 or so clones, approximately 86% were seen once, and the ten largest hold approximately 8%. Individuals drawn from under 30 US areas were about 18 to 95 years old. Participants were placed into cohorts based on the clinical history they reported. To note about this clone: Other nucleotide sequences in the sample specify the same CDR3.

Material: PBMCs or T cells enriched from blood (not recorded which). This clonotype was sampled from a woman aged 55-69 years who had recovered from COVID-19.

CDR3 sequence reads: CASSLKGATNEKLFF. The CDR3 nucleotides are TGCGCCAGCAGCTTGAAGGGGGCCACTAATGAAAAACTGTTTTTT. V is TRBV5-1 and J is TRBJ1-4; the match to TRBD1 covers 7 bases. This CDR3 spans 15 amino acids. The germline V gene encodes CDR1 SGHRS and CDR2 YFSETQ. V shed 1 base, J shed 2 bases, and the junction held 2 bases outside the gene matches.